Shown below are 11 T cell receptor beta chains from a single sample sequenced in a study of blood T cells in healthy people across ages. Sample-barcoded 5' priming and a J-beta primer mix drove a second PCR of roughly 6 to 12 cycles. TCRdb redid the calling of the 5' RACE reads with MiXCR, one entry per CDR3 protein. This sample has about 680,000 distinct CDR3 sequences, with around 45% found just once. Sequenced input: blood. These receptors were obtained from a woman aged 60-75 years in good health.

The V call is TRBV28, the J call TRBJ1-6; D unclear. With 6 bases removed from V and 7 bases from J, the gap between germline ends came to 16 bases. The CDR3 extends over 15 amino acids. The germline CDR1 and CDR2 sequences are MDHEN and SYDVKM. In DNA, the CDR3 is TGTGCCAGCAGGTCAGCCAGGCTTGGGAATTCACCCCTCCACTTT. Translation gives CASRSARLGNSPLHF.

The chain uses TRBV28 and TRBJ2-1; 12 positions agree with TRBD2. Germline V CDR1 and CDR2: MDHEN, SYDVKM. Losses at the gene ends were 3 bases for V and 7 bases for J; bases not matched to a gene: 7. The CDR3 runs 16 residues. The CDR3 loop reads CASSLTSGSGRNEQFF. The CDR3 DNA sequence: TGTGCCAGCAGTTTGACTAGCGGGAGTGGGCGGAATGAGCAGTTCTTC.

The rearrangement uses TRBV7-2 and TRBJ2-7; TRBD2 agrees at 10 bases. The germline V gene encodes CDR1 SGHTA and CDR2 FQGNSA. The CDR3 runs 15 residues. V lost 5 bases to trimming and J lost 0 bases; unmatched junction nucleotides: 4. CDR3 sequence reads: CASSASGGSSYEQYF. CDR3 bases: TGTGCCAGCAGCGCTAGCGGGGGAAGCTCCTACGAGCAGTACTTC.

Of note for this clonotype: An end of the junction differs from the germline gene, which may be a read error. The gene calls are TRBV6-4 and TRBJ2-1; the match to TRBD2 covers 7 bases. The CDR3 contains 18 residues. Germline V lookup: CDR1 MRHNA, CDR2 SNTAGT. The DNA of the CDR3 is TGTGCCAGCAGTGGAGCGGGGCAATTCCGAGGCTTATGTAATGGGCAGTTCTTC. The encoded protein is CASSGAGQFRGLCNGQFF.

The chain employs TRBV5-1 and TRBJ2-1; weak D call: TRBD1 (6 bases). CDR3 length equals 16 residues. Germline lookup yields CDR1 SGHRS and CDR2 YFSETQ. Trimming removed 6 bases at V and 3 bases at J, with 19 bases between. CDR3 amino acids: CASTPFNRVNYNEQFF. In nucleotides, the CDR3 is TGCGCCAGCACCCCTTTTAACAGGGTAAACTACAATGAGCAGTTCTTC.

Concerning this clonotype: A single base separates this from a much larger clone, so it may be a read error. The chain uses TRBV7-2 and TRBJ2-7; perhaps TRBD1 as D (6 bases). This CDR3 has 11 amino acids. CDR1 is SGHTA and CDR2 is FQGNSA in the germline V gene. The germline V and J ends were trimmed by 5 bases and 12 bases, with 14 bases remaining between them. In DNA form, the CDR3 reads TGTGCCAGCAGCGCCCCGGGACAACGGTACTTC. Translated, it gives CASSAPGQRYF.

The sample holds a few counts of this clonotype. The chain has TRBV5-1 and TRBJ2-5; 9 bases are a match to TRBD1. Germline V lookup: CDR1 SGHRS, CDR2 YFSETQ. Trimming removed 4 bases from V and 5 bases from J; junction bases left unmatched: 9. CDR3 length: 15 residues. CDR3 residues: CASSTAGQGGETQYF. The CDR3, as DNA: TGCGCCAGCAGCACGGCGGGACAGGGAGGGGAGACCCAGTACTTC.

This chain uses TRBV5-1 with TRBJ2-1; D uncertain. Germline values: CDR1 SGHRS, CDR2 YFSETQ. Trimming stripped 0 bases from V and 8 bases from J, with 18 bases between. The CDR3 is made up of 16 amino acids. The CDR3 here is CASSLGGTAVVYEQFF. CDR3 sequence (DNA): TGCGCCAGCAGCTTGGGGGGAACTGCCGTAGTATATGAGCAGTTCTTC.

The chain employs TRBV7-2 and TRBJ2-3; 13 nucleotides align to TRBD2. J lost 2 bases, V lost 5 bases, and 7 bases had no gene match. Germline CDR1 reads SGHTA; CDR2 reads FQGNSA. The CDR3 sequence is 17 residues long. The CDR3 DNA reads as TGTGCCAGCAGCGCTACTAGCGGGAGGGTTAACACAGATACGCAGTATTTT. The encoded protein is CASSATSGRVNTDTQYF.

The CDR3 DNA is TGTGCCATCAGCTACGGGACTAGCGGTCCGCAAGATACGCAGTATTTT. Translation gives CAISYGTSGPQDTQYF. The chain uses TRBV10-3 and TRBJ2-3; 11 nucleotides align to TRBD2. The germline V gene has CDR1 ENHRY and CDR2 SYGVKD. The V gene end was trimmed by 6 bases and the J gene end by 5 bases; junction bases not matched to a gene: 10. This CDR3 spans 16 amino acids.

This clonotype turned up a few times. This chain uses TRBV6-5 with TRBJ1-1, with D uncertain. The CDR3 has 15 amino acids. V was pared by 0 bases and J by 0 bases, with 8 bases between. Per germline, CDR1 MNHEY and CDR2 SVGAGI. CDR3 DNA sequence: TGTGCCAGCAGTTACTCGCGGCCCATGAACACTGAAGCTTTCTTT. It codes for CASSYSRPMNTEAFF.